Detailed here is one T cell receptor beta chain. Its antigen remains unidentified. No much larger clonotype is one base removed from it; base qualities were not supplied. Library generation was performed with the immunoSEQ multiplex PCR assay. For most patients, genomic DNA was subjected to high-throughput TCR-beta CDR3 sequencing by Adaptive Biotechnologies. The study's processing was this. TCR sequencing data for over 15 patients were retrieved from Adaptive's ImmunoSEQ software; a few other patients were processed with MiXCR and VDJtools. CDR3 nucleotide sequences shared between donor and recipient were removed because their origin could not be assigned. To count as alloreactive, a clone needed at least 2-fold expansion over unstimulated cells and a minimum CFSE-low frequency of 0.002% (template counts) or 0.001% (read counts). A clone was considered mappable if detected in the sequenced pre-transplant spleen, lymph node, or MLR CFSE-low populations of the donor or recipient. The cumulative frequency of alloreactive clones was calculated as a percentage of all sequences, weighted by copy number. The table was pulled from immuneACCESS by TCRdb, which kept in-frame rearrangements only. Such tables lose some clones; where checked, under half of the loss comes from unresolved V genes, and the rest has no known cause. V and J calls and clone size come straight from that table; D and trimming were deduced from the DNA. The table for this sample lists 11,000 or so clones; roughly 92% of them were counted only once. About 3.3% of the sample goes to the ten largest clones.

The data originate from a study of graft-versus-host responses after intestinal transplantation (dated by TCRdb to the early 2020s). About the investigation overall: Recipients received multivisceral, liver-intestinal, or isolated intestinal transplants. A peak of at least 4% donor T cells among recipient peripheral blood mononuclear cells was the definition used for donor T cell macrochimerism. After intestinal transplantation, graft-versus-host and host-versus-graft alloreactive T cell clones were followed in the graft, circulation and bone marrow using bulk TCR-beta CDR3 sequencing. Samples from three later patients were sequenced in-house on an Illumina MiSeq with MiXCR processing rather than by the commercial service. The cohort enrolled some 23 intestinal transplant recipients including one retransplant, and a few patients lacking pretransplant specimens were excluded. Every recipient was given anti-thymocyte globulin induction, followed by approximately 3 years of maintenance tacrolimus and steroids. To identify alloreactive clones, pre-transplant mixed lymphocyte reaction products were sequenced and then compared with unstimulated pre-transplant donor and recipient T cells. What the work shows at the level of the full study, not this receptor alone: In the allografts of patients with donor T cell macrochimerism, GvH to HvG T cell clonal ratios were high. GvH clones were found in recipient bone marrow, and some of the GvH clones appeared earlier in ileal mucosa or blood, which is consistent with an intestinal mucosal origin. Early after transplant, peak levels of circulating GvH clones were found to be associated with declines in HvG clones. The conclusions were limited by the relatively low number and heterogeneity of the intestinal transplant patients.

The time point label for this specimen denotes: postoperative day 105 after intestinal transplantation (dayNNNN = postoperative day). Blood samples were collected up to 4 times in the first month after transplant and then at least monthly when available. The germline V gene sets CDR1 to SGHRS and CDR2 to YFSETQ. Counted from cysteine to phenylalanine, this CDR3 has 13 amino acids. Only the CDR3 DNA stays, 39 bases, in frame from base 1. Trimming removed 2 bases from V and 2 bases from J, leaving 8 bases between the germline ends. Specimen: PBMCs, collected 105 days after intestinal transplantation. This receptor was identified in a human patient who received an intestinal transplant, so some T cells may come from the graft donor. The sequence joins TRBV5-1 to TRBJ2-7; the D gene is not confidently resolved. The DNA sequence follows: TGCGCCAGCAGCTTCACGGAAACCTACGAGCAGTACTTC. It specifies CASSFTETYEQYF. The reference TRBV5-1 and TRBJ2-7 proteins fill in what lies around the CDR3, so the full variable domain reads KAGVTQTPRYLIKTRGQQVTLSCSPISGHRSVSWYQQTPGQGLQFLFEYFSETQRNKGNFPGRFSGRQFSNSRSEMNVSTLELGDSALYLCASSFTETYEQYFGPGTRLTVT.